This T cell receptor (beta chain) was documented in a study of shared clonotypes between healthy human individuals. CDR1 and CDR2 (germline): GTSNPN, SVGIG (reference sequence). This CDR3 is built from 16 residues. With 1 base removed from V and 9 bases from J, the gap between germline ends came to 19 bases. Method: immunoSEQ multiplex PCR; TCRdb's copy keeps in-frame clones and lacks some. The top ten hold about 0.41% of the sample, which has 2 million to 2.5 million clones, roughly 93% seen once. It was into CD45RA+ naive and CD45RA-negative memory subsets that the CD4+ cells were split. Sequencing used naive CD4+ T cells from PBMCs. The sample's subset: CD45RA+ positively selected. This TCR derives from a young man in good health. Some clones in this sample may be carry-over from other donors' samples. This chain uses TRBV30 with TRBJ1-6; D is ambiguous. Here the CDR3 reads CAWSGDIRELGSPLHF. CDR3 coding DNA: TGTGCCTGGAGTGGAGATATTCGGGAGTTGGGTTCACCCCTCCACTTT.